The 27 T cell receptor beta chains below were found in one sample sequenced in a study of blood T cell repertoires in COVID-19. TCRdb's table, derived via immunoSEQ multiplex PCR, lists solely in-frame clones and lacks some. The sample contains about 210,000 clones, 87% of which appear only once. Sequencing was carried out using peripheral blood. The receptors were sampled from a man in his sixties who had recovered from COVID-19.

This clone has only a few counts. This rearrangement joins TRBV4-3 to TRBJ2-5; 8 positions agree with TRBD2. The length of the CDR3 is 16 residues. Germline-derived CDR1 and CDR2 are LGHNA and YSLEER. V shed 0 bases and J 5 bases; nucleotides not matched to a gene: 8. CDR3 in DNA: TGCGCCAGCAGCCAAGATTTCCAGCGGGGGCGGGAGACCCAGTACTTC. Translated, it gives CASSQDFQRGRETQYF.

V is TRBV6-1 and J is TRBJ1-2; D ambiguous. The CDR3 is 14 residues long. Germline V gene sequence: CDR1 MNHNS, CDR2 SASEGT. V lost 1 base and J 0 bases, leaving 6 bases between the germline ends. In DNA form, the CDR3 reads TGTGCCAGCAGTGAAGGGGCAGCTAACTATGGCTACACCTTC. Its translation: CASSEGAANYGYTF.

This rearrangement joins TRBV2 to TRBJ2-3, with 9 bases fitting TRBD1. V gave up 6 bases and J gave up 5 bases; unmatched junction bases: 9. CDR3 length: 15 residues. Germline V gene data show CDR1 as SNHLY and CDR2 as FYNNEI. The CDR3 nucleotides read TGTGCCAGCAGCGTAAGGGACAGGGAGCAAGATACGCAGTATTTT. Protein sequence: CASSVRDREQDTQYF.

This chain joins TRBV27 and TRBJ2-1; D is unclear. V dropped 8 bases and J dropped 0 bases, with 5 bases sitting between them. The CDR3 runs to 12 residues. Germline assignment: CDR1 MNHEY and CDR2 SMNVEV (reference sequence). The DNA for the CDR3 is TGTGCCAGCCGGAGCTCCTACAATGAGCAGTTCTTC. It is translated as CASRSSYNEQFF.

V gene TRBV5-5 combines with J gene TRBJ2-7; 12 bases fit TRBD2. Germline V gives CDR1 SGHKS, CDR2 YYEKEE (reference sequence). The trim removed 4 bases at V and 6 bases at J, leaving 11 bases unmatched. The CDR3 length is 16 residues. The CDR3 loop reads CASSRTLAGGPSEQYF. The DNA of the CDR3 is TGTGCCAGCAGCCGAACTCTAGCGGGAGGGCCCTCCGAGCAGTACTTC.

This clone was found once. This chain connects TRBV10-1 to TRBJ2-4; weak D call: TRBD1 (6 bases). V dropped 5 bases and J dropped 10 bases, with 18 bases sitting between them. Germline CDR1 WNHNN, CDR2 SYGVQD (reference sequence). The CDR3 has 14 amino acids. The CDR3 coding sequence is TGCGCCAGCAGTCAGGGACAAGGGATTGGTATTCAGTACTTC. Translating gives CASSQGQGIGIQYF.

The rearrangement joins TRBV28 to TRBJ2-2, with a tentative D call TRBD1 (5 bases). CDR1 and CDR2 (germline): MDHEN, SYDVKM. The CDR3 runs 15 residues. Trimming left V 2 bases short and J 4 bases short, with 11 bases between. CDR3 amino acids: CASSLSPDITGELFF. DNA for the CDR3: TGTGCCAGCAGTTTAAGTCCGGACATCACCGGGGAGCTGTTTTTT.

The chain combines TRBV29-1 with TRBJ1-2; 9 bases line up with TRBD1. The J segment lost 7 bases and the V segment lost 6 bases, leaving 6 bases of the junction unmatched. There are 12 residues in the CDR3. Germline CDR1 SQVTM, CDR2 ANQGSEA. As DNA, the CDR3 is TGCAGCGTAACCTCGGGACAGGGTGGCTACACCTTC. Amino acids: CSVTSGQGGYTF.

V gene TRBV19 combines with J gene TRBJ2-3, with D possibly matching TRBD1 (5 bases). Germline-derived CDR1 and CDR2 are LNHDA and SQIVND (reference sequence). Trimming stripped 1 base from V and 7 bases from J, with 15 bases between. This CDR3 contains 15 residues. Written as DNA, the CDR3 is TGTGCCAGTAGTATAGGGGGCGAATTATCAAATACGCAGTATTTT. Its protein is CASSIGGELSNTQYF.

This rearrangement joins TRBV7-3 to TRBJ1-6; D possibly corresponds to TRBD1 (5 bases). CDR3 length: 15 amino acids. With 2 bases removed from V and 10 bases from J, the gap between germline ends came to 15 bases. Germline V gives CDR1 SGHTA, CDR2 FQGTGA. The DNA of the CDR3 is TGTGCCAGCAGCTTAGGGGCAGGGCTGGACTCACCCCTCCACTTT. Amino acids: CASSLGAGLDSPLHF.

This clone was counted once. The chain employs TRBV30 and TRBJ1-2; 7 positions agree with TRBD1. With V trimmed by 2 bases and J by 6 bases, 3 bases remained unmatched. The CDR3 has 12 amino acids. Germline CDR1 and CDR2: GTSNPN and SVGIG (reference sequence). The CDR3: CAWSPTGDGYTF. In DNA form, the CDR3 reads TGTGCCTGGAGTCCCACAGGGGATGGCTACACCTTC.

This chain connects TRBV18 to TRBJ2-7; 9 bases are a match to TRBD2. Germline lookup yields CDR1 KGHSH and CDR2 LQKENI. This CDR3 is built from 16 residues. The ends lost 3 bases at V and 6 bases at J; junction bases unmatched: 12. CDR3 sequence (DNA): TGTGCCAGCTCACCGGGACTAGCAGATCGCACTGGCGAGCAGTACTTC. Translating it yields CASSPGLADRTGEQYF.

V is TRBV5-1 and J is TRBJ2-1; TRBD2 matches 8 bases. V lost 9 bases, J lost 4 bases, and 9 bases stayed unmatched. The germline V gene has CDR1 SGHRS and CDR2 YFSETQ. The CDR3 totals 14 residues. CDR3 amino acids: CATGRGGTYNEQFF. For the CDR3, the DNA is TGCGCCACTGGACGGGGGGGTACTTACAATGAGCAGTTCTTC.

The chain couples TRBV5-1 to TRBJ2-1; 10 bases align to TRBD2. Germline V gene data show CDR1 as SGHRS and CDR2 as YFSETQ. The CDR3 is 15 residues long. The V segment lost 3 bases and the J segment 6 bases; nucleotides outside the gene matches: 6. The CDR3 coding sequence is TGCGCCAGCAGCTCCACTAGCGGGATGGTCAATGAGCAGTTCTTC. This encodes CASSSTSGMVNEQFF.

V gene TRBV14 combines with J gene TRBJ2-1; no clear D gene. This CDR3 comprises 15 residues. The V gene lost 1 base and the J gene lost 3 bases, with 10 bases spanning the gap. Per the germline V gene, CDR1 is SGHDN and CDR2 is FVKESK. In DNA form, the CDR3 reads TGTGCCAGCAGCCAAGGGCTTACCGACTACAATGAGCAGTTCTTC. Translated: CASSQGLTDYNEQFF. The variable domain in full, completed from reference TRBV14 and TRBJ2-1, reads EAGVTQFPSHSVIEKGQTVTLRCDPISGHDNLYWYRRVMGKEIKFLLHFVKESKQDESGMPNNRFLAERTGGTYSTLKVQPAELEDSGVYFCASSQGLTDYNEQFFGPGTRLTVL.

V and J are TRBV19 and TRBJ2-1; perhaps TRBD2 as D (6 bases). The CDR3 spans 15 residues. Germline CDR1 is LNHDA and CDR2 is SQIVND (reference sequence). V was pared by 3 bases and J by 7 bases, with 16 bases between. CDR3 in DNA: TGTGCCAGTAGTATCGTAGGGGCAGGGAGGAATGAGCAGTTCTTC. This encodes CASSIVGAGRNEQFF.

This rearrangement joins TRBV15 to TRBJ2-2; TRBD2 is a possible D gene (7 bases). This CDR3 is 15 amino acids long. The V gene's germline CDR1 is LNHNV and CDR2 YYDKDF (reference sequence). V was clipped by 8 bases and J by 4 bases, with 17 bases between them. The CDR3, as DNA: TGTGCCACCCTAGTCGGGGGGCGCGGCACCGGGGAGCTGTTTTTT. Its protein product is CATLVGGRGTGELFF.

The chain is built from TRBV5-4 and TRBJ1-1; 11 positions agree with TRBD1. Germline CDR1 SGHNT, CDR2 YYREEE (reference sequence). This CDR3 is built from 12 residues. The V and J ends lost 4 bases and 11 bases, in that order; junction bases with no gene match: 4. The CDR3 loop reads CASSRDRGWAFF. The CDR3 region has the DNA TGTGCCAGCAGCCGGGACAGGGGGTGGGCTTTCTTT.

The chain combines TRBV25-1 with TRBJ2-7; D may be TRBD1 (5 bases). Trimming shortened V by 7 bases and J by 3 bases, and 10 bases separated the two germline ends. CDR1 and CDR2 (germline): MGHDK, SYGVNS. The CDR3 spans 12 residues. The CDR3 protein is CASNRGIYEQYF. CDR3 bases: TGTGCCAGCAATAGGGGAATCTACGAGCAGTACTTC.

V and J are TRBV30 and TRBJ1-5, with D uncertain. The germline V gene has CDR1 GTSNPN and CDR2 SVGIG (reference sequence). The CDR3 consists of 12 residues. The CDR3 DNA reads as TGTGCTTTGGACTGGGGTGGGCAGCCCCAGCATTTT. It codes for CALDWGGQPQHF.

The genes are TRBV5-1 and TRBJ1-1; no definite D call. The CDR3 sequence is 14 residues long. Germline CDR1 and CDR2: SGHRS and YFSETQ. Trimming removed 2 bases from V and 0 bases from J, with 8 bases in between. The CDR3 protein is CASSFYYMNTEAFF. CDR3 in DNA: TGCGCCAGCAGCTTTTACTACATGAACACTGAAGCTTTCTTT.

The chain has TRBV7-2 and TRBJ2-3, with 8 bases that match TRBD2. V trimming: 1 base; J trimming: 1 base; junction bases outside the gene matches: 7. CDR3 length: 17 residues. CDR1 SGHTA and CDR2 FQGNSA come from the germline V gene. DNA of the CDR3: TGTGCCAGCAGCTTAGACAGTTGGCGGGGGGGCACAGATACGCAGTATTTT. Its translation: CASSLDSWRGGTDTQYF. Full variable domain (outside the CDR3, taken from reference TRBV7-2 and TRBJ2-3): GAGVSQSPSNKVTEKGKDVELRCDPISGHTALYWYRQSLGQGLEFLIYFQGNSAPDKSGLPSDRFSAERTGGSVSTLTIQRTQQEDSAVYLCASSLDSWRGGTDTQYFGPGTRLTVL.

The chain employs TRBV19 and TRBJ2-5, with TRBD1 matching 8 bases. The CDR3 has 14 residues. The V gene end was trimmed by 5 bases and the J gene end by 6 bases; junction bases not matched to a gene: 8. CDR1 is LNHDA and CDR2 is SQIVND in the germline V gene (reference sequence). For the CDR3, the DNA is TGTGCCAGTAGTGCCCGGACAGGGTTGAAGACCCAGTACTTC. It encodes CASSARTGLKTQYF.

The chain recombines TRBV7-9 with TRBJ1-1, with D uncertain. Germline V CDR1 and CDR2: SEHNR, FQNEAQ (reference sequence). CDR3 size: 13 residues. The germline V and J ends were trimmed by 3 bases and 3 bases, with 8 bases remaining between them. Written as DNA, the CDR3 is TGTGCCAGCAGCTTCGACGGGGACACTGAAGCTTTCTTT. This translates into CASSFDGDTEAFF. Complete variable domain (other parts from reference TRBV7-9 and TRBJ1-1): DTGVSQNPRHKITKRGQNVTFRCDPISEHNRLYWYRQTLGQGPEFLTYFQNEAQLEKSRLLSDRFSAERPKGSFSTLEIQRTEQGDSAMYLCASSFDGDTEAFFGQGTRLTVV.

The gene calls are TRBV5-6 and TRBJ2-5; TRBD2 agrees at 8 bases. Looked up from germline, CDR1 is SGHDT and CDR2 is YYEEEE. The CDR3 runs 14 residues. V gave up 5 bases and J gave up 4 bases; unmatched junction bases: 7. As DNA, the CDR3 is TGTGCCAGCAGGCCCCGACTAGCGAGAGAGACCCAGTACTTC. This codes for CASRPRLARETQYF.

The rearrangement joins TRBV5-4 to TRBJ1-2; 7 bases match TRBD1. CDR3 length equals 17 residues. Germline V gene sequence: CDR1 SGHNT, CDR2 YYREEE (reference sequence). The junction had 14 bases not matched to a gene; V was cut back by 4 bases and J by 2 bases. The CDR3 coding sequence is TGTGCCAGCAGCCCCCAAATCGGGACAGTAGTCAACTATGGCTACACCTTC. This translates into CASSPQIGTVVNYGYTF.

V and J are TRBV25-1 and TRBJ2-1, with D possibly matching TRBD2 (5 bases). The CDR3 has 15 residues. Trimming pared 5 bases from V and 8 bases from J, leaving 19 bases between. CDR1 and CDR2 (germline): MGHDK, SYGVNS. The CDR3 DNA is TGTGCCAGCAGTTTACTCGGCCGGGGTAGCGATGAGCAGTTCTTC. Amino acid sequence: CASSLLGRGSDEQFF.